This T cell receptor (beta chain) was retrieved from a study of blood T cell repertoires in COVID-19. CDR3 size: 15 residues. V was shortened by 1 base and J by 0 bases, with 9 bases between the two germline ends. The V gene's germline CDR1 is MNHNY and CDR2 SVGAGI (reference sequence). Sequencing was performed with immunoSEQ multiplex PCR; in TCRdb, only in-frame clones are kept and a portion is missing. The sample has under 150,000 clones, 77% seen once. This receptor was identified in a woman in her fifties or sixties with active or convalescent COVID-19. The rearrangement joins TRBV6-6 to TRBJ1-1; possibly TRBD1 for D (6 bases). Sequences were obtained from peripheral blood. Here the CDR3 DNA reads TGTGCCAGCAGTTACTATACAGGGCTGAACACTGAAGCTTTCTTT. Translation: CASSYYTGLNTEAFF.